This T cell receptor (beta chain) comes out of a study of T cell repertoires in cytomegalovirus infection. Study-wide background: Newly reported HLA-C-restricted and thoroughly characterized HLA-B-restricted CMV epitopes were employed. Both a matching HLA type and CMV infection were indicated by public TCR beta signatures. Study-wide points: There were HLA-C-restricted CMV-specific TCR beta clonotypes dominating the ex vivo response.

TCRdb re-called the reads with MiXCR, one entry per CDR3 protein. The data contain 44,000 or so distinct CDR3 sequences, about 21% of them singletons. Germline V gives CDR1 SGHVS, CDR2 FQNEAQ. The CDR3 loop spans 18 amino acids. The ends were cut back, 5 bases at V and 4 bases at J, with 24 bases in the middle. With regard to this clonotype: Its antigen is unknown.

The V gene is TRBV7-8, the J gene TRBJ1-5; D is perhaps TRBD1 (6 bases). The sequence derives from a human donor in good health (CMV status not recorded). Some clones in this sample may be carry-over from other donors' samples. The sample in question was CD8+ T cells from cultured PBMCs, obtained from culture after CMV antigen stimulation. Written as DNA, the CDR3 is TGTGCCAGCAGCAGAGACAGGATCCCGGGCGGGCAAAATCAGCCCCAGCATTTT. Protein sequence: CASSRDRIPGGQNQPQHF.